The 30 T cell receptor beta chains below were found in one sample sequenced in a study of cytomegalovirus exposure and HLA in healthy donors. Primers: 60 Vbeta forward and 13 Jbeta reverse. The repertoire was sequenced with immunoSEQ multiplex PCR; TCRdb's copy has only in-frame clones and lacks some. Altogether hundreds of thousands of clones are present, about 90% being singletons, with the ten largest covering about 2%. The sample consisted of PBMCs. The origin of the receptors is a woman aged 18 to 35 in good health and CMV-seronegative.

The chain joins TRBV19 to TRBJ1-1, with 10 nucleotides matching TRBD1. Germline values: CDR1 LNHDA, CDR2 SQIVND (reference sequence). The CDR3 contains 15 residues. The junction had 7 bases not matched to a gene; V was cut back by 8 bases and J by 1 base. This CDR3 is CASLGQGVWNTEAFF. Here the CDR3 DNA reads TGTGCCAGTCTTGGACAGGGGGTATGGAACACTGAAGCTTTCTTT. Complete variable domain (other parts from reference TRBV19 and TRBJ1-1): DGGITQSPKYLFRKEGQNVTLSCEQNLNHDAMYWYRQDPGQGLRLIYYSQIVNDFQKGDIAEGYSVSREKKESFPLTVTSAQKNPTAFYLCASLGQGVWNTEAFFGQGTRLTVV.

J is TRBJ1-3 and V is TRBV9; 8 nucleotides agree with TRBD1. Germline CDR1 reads SGDLS; CDR2 reads YYNGEE. With 1 base clipped from V and 3 bases from J, the junction kept 3 bases outside the gene matches. This CDR3 has 15 amino acids. The CDR3 here is CASSVQGAGGNTIYF. The CDR3 nucleotides are TGTGCCAGCAGCGTACAGGGGGCTGGTGGAAACACCATATATTTT.

The chain is built from TRBV11-3 and TRBJ1-1; D possibly corresponds to TRBD1 (6 bases). Trimming left V 5 bases short and J 0 bases short, with 7 bases between. From germline, CDR1 is SGHNT and CDR2 YENEEA. The CDR3 has 13 amino acids. CDR3 nucleotides: TGTGCCAGCAGCCGACAGGTGAACACTGAAGCTTTCTTT. Protein: CASSRQVNTEAFF.

This clone has a handful of counts. The chain employs TRBV2 and TRBJ1-5; 9 nucleotides align to TRBD1. Germline trimming cut 3 bases from V and 1 base from J; bases unmatched to any gene: 1. CDR3 length equals 15 residues. Germline V gives CDR1 SNHLY, CDR2 FYNNEI. The CDR3 coding sequence is TGTGCCAGCAGTGACGGGACAGGGAGCAATCAGCCCCAGCATTTT. This encodes CASSDGTGSNQPQHF.

The V gene is TRBV27, the J gene TRBJ2-5; D is ambiguous. The germline V and J ends were trimmed by 6 bases and 2 bases, with 4 bases remaining between them. The CDR3 has 11 residues. The germline V gene has CDR1 MNHEY and CDR2 SMNVEV (reference sequence). The CDR3 reads CASRLQETQYF. The CDR3 nucleotides read TGTGCCAGCAGGCTACAAGAGACCCAGTACTTC.

This clone was observed a single time. The chain is built from TRBV18 and TRBJ1-1, with D uncertain. Trimming removed 3 bases from V and 1 base from J, with 9 bases in between. The CDR3 consists of 14 residues. Per the germline V gene, CDR1 is KGHSH and CDR2 is LQKENI. The CDR3 loop reads CASSPNSWNTEAFF. CDR3 bases: TGTGCCAGCTCACCCAATAGTTGGAACACTGAAGCTTTCTTT.

The gene calls are TRBV4-1 and TRBJ2-7, with 8 bases that match TRBD2. Germline lookup yields CDR1 MGHRA and CDR2 YSYEKL. The CDR3 sequence is 16 residues long. V lost 1 base and J lost 7; bases outside the gene matches: 12. The CDR3 reads CASSQVGSGGPGEQYF. For the CDR3, the DNA is TGCGCCAGCAGCCAAGTGGGGTCGGGGGGGCCGGGGGAGCAGTACTTC.

The V and J genes are TRBV6-1 and TRBJ2-3; 7 bases map to TRBD1. CDR1 MNHNS and CDR2 SASEGT come from the germline V gene. J was trimmed by 3 bases and V by 3 bases; bases with no gene match: 6. This CDR3 has 15 amino acids. The CDR3 spells CASSDADRRTDTQYF. The CDR3 coding sequence is TGTGCCAGCAGTGACGCGGACAGGAGGACAGATACGCAGTATTTT.

Notes on this clone: The junction departs from germline at one end; a sequencing error may be responsible. V gene TRBV10-3 combines with J gene TRBJ1-4, with D possibly being TRBD1 (6 bases). The V gene's germline CDR1 is ENHRY and CDR2 SYGVKD. The CDR3 has 15 amino acids. The DNA for the CDR3 is TGTACCATCAGTGAGAAGGGAGGGGGGGAGGAAAAACTGTTTTTT. Protein: CTISEKGGGEEKLFF.

The CDR3 spells CASTLSGANVLTF. CDR3 nucleotides: TGTGCCAGCACCCTGAGCGGGGCCAACGTCCTGACTTTC. This chain joins TRBV11-2 and TRBJ2-6, with D uncertain. CDR1 and CDR2 (germline): SGHAT, FQNNGV. The V and J ends lost 7 bases and 4 bases respectively, with 8 bases between them. The CDR3 runs to 13 residues.

The V call is TRBV6-1, the J call TRBJ1-4; 10 nucleotides agree with TRBD1. The CDR3 has 15 amino acids. Germline V gene data show CDR1 as MNHNS and CDR2 as SASEGT. Trimming cost V 4 bases and J 10 bases; bases outside gene matches: 9. The CDR3 DNA is TGTGCCAGCAGTGCAGTGGGACAGGGGATGGGAAAACTGTTTTTT. The encoded protein is CASSAVGQGMGKLFF.

Of note for this clone: At the DNA level, this CDR3 is encoded by other sequences in the same sample as well. The chain joins TRBV19 to TRBJ1-6; TRBD1 matches at 7 bases. CDR3 length equals 18 residues. Germline CDR1 LNHDA, CDR2 SQIVND (reference sequence). J was trimmed by 7 bases and V by 2 bases; bases with no gene match: 14. Here the CDR3 reads CASSITGTVPPPNSPLHF. CDR3 nucleotide sequence: TGTGCCAGTAGTATAACCGGGACAGTACCCCCGCCGAATTCACCCCTCCACTTT. Together with reference TRBV19 and TRBJ1-6, the CDR3 gives the full variable domain: DGGITQSPKYLFRKEGQNVTLSCEQNLNHDAMYWYRQDPGQGLRLIYYSQIVNDFQKGDIAEGYSVSREKKESFPLTVTSAQKNPTAFYLCASSITGTVPPPNSPLHFGNGTRLTVT.

V and J are TRBV4-2 and TRBJ2-1; TRBD2 matches 13 bases. Germline V gives CDR1 LGHNA, CDR2 YNFKEQ. This CDR3 has 18 amino acids. V shed 0 bases, J shed 3 bases, and the junction held 5 bases outside the gene matches. CDR3 coding DNA: TGTGCCAGCAGCCAAGAAACTAGCGGGGGGGATTTCTACAATGAGCAGTTCTTC. Translation gives CASSQETSGGDFYNEQFF.

This chain connects TRBV6-1 to TRBJ2-7; the match to TRBD1 covers 7 bases. Germline V gives CDR1 MNHNS, CDR2 SASEGT. CDR3 size: 13 residues. The ends lost 9 bases at V and 2 bases at J; junction bases unmatched: 7. This CDR3 reads CASWLGQAYEQYF. The CDR3 DNA reads as TGTGCCAGTTGGTTAGGACAGGCCTACGAGCAGTACTTC.

This clone occurred once. The CDR3 sequence is CSVGGVSTDTQYF. Written as DNA, the CDR3 is TGCAGCGTTGGCGGGGTTAGCACAGATACGCAGTATTTT. The rearrangement joins TRBV29-1 to TRBJ2-3; maybe TRBD2 (6 bases). CDR3 length equals 13 residues. Germline CDR1 is SQVTM and CDR2 is ANQGSEA. V was clipped by 4 bases and J by 0 bases, with 8 bases between them.

A single count supports this clone. V is TRBV11-2 and J is TRBJ2-5; 8 nucleotides match TRBD2. The CDR3 runs 13 residues. The V segment lost 3 bases and the J segment 4 bases; nucleotides outside the gene matches: 1. Germline V gives CDR1 SGHAT, CDR2 FQNNGV. The CDR3 nucleotides read TGTGCCAGCAGCTTCGGGACTAGAGAGACCCAGTACTTC. As protein: CASSFGTRETQYF.

This sequence joins TRBV12-5 and TRBJ1-2; 9 bases are shared with TRBD1. CDR1 is LGHNT, CDR2 FRNRAP, per germline. The CDR3 has 18 amino acids. With V trimmed by 5 bases and J by 4 bases, 17 bases remained unmatched. The CDR3 coding sequence is TGTGCTAGTGGTCAAACTCCGGGACAGGGACTTTTGGCCTATGGCTACACCTTC. Translation: CASGQTPGQGLLAYGYTF.

The chain carries TRBV9 and TRBJ2-2, with D possibly matching TRBD1 (5 bases). There are 14 residues in the CDR3. Trimming pared 4 bases from V and 3 bases from J, leaving 10 bases between. The germline gives CDR1 SGDLS, CDR2 YYNGEE. CDR3 in amino acids: CASSPRQYTGELFF. The CDR3, as DNA: TGTGCCAGCAGCCCGAGACAGTACACCGGGGAGCTGTTTTTT. The entire variable domain, with the rest obtained from reference TRBV9 and TRBJ2-2, is as follows: DSGVTQTPKHLITATGQRVTLRCSPRSGDLSVYWYQQSLDQGLQFLIQYYNGEERAKGNILERFSAQQFPDLHSELNLSSLELGDSALYFCASSPRQYTGELFFGEGSRLTVL.

This rearrangement joins TRBV9 to TRBJ2-3, with D possibly matching TRBD1 (6 bases). The length of the CDR3 is 14 residues. The germline gives CDR1 SGDLS, CDR2 YYNGEE. Trimming pared 2 bases from V and 1 base from J, leaving 8 bases between. The CDR3 loop is CASSVGQRTDTQYF. The DNA for the CDR3 is TGTGCCAGCAGCGTTGGACAGCGCACAGATACGCAGTATTTT.

The rearrangement joins TRBV5-4 to TRBJ2-2; D is perhaps TRBD1 (6 bases). In germline, CDR1 is SGHNT, CDR2 YYREEE (reference sequence). CDR3 length equals 14 residues. Trimming stripped 5 bases from V and 4 bases from J, with 12 bases between. CDR3 sequence: CASRSTGITGELFF. The CDR3, as DNA: TGTGCCAGCAGATCAACAGGGATCACCGGGGAGCTGTTTTTT.

This clone was observed a single time. V and J are TRBV9 and TRBJ2-3, with 13 bases that match TRBD2. The CDR3 has 17 amino acids. Germline values: CDR1 SGDLS, CDR2 YYNGEE. V dropped 3 bases and J dropped 4; count of bases not matched to a gene: 8. CDR3 coding DNA: TGTGCCAGCAGCGGCCAACTAGCGGGGGGGCCCGCAGATACGCAGTATTTT. Amino acid sequence: CASSGQLAGGPADTQYF.

The rearrangement joins TRBV21-1 to TRBJ1-4; the D segment call TRBD1 is taken from the table without a DNA check. TRBV21-1 has pseudogene status. The CDR3 totals 16 residues. DNA for the CDR3: TGTGCCAGCAGCAAAAGGTGTTACAGGACTAATGAAAAACTGTTTTTT. Protein product: CASSKRCYRTNEKLFF.

This clone was seen more than once but under ten times. This rearrangement joins TRBV5-6 to TRBJ2-7, with 7 bases that match TRBD1. The ends lost 5 bases at V and 3 bases at J; junction bases unmatched: 5. Germline CDR1 and CDR2: SGHDT and YYEEEE. The CDR3 extends over 13 amino acids. The CDR3: CASSPGGYYEQYF. In DNA form, the CDR3 reads TGTGCCAGCAGTCCAGGGGGATACTACGAGCAGTACTTC.

J is TRBJ2-2 and V is TRBV9; D may be TRBD2 (7 bases). The V and J ends lost 4 bases and 6 bases respectively, with 22 bases between them. This CDR3 has 17 residues. CDR1 SGDLS and CDR2 YYNGEE come from the germline V gene. In DNA form, the CDR3 reads TGTGCCAGCAGCCCAGACCCGGGGGGCGTAAAATCCGGGGAGCTGTTTTTT. Amino acid sequence: CASSPDPGGVKSGELFF.

CDR3 region: CATSSRSMLYNSPLHF. The CDR3 DNA follows: TGTGCCACCAGCTCCCGGAGTATGCTCTATAATTCACCCCTCCACTTT. This rearrangement joins TRBV15 to TRBJ1-6; D call uncertain. The V gene lost 5 bases and the J gene lost 3 bases, with 14 bases spanning the gap. Germline V gene lookup returns CDR1 LNHNV and CDR2 YYDKDF (reference sequence). This CDR3 region has 16 residues.

The V call is TRBV9, the J call TRBJ2-5; TRBD2 agrees at 7 bases. V was pared by 0 bases and J by 4 bases, with 6 bases of the junction left unmatched. The CDR3 consists of 15 residues. Germline values: CDR1 SGDLS, CDR2 YYNGEE. The CDR3 region has the DNA TGTGCCAGCAGCGTAGGGGGGGAGGGATTAGAGACCCAGTACTTC. Translating it yields CASSVGGEGLETQYF.

This clone was detected only once. The chain employs TRBV30 and TRBJ2-5; 12 bases map to TRBD2. There are 14 residues in the CDR3. The germline CDR1 and CDR2 sequences are GTSNPN and SVGIG (reference sequence). V shed 2 bases and J 5 bases; nucleotides not matched to a gene: 3. The CDR3 reads CAWSRLAGVETQYF. As DNA, the CDR3 is TGTGCCTGGAGTCGACTAGCGGGGGTGGAGACCCAGTACTTC.

The chain joins TRBV4-2 to TRBJ2-1; 8 bases agree with TRBD2. V shed 0 bases, J shed 7 bases, and the junction held 11 bases outside the gene matches. This CDR3 has 17 residues. The germline V gene has CDR1 LGHNA and CDR2 YNFKEQ. In nucleotides, the CDR3 is TGTGCCAGCAGCCAAGATGTTCCGGGGGGGGCAGGGAATGAGCAGTTCTTC. It yields the protein CASSQDVPGGAGNEQFF.

The rearrangement joins TRBV6-1 to TRBJ2-7; TRBD1 matches 9 bases. The CDR3 is 15 amino acids. The V and J ends lost 5 bases and 1 base, in that order; junction bases with no gene match: 6. Germline assignment: CDR1 MNHNS and CDR2 SASEGT. DNA of the CDR3: TGTGCCAGCAGTACACAGGGGGCTGAATCCTACGAGCAGTACTTC. This encodes CASSTQGAESYEQYF.

The V call is TRBV9, the J call TRBJ1-2; D remains unclear. The CDR3 has 15 amino acids. CDR1 is SGDLS and CDR2 is YYNGEE in the germline V gene. Trimming shortened V by 4 bases and J by 1 base, and 14 bases separated the two germline ends. The CDR3 DNA reads as TGTGCCAGCAGCCCCCGCCTAGGTGGTAACTATGGCTACACCTTC. It yields the protein CASSPRLGGNYGYTF.